What follows are 27 T cell receptor beta chains derived from one specimen sequenced in a study of T cell responses to AZD1222 COVID-19 vaccine. The table came from immunoSEQ multiplex PCR; TCRdb's copy has only in-frame clones and leaves some out. The sample has about 180,000 clones; nearly 95% are singletons. The starting material was peripheral blood, obtained 28 days after the second AZD1222 dose. These TCRs come from an adult who received the AZD1222 COVID-19 vaccine.

V is TRBV27 and J is TRBJ1-2; weak D call: TRBD1 (6 bases). Per the germline V gene, CDR1 is MNHEY and CDR2 is SMNVEV (reference sequence). Trimming left V 8 bases short and J 1 base short, with 20 bases between. This CDR3 has 16 residues. The CDR3 DNA sequence: TGTGCCAGCGCCCGCGGGGGGGGCGGCTTTAACTATGGCTACACCTTC. Protein product: CASARGGGGFNYGYTF.

Notes on this clone: Distinct nucleotide sequences in the sample also encode this CDR3. CDR3 sequence reads: CASSIGLRTDTQYF. The CDR3 nucleotides read TGTGCCAGTAGTATTGGACTTCGCACAGATACGCAGTATTTT. This rearrangement joins TRBV19 to TRBJ2-3; D might be TRBD2 (5 bases). The V and J ends lost 3 bases and 1 base respectively, with 8 bases between them. The CDR3 has 14 residues. Germline values: CDR1 LNHDA, CDR2 SQIVND (reference sequence).

The chain uses TRBV7-3 and TRBJ1-1; D unresolved. In germline, CDR1 is SGHTA, CDR2 FQGTGA. V was pared by 4 bases and J by 2 bases, with 8 bases between. The CDR3 totals 13 residues. CDR3: CASSSDINTEAFF. The DNA of the CDR3 is TGTGCCAGCAGCTCGGATATTAACACTGAAGCTTTCTTT.

The chain recombines TRBV19 with TRBJ2-7; D may be TRBD1 (6 bases). This CDR3 has 14 residues. The ends were cut back, 3 bases at V and 6 bases at J, with 15 bases in the middle. CDR1 and CDR2 from the germline V gene are LNHDA and SQIVND (reference sequence). In DNA form, the CDR3 reads TGTGCCAGTAGTATTGGGGGCAGGGCGCCCGAGCAGTACTTC. It codes for CASSIGGRAPEQYF.

The rearrangement uses TRBV27 and TRBJ2-7; D not certain. Germline values: CDR1 MNHEY, CDR2 SMNVEV (reference sequence). V was cut by 5 bases and J by 1 base, with 12 bases left in between. The CDR3 loop spans 14 amino acids. As DNA, the CDR3 is TGTGCCAGCAGTACGATGCTGGAATCCTACGAGCAGTACTTC. Its translation: CASSTMLESYEQYF.

The chain has TRBV7-3 and TRBJ2-1, with D tentatively TRBD1 (5 bases). The germline V and J ends were trimmed by 5 bases and 2 bases, with 13 bases remaining between them. This CDR3 contains 15 residues. Germline loops: CDR1 SGHTA, CDR2 FQGTGA. DNA for the CDR3: TGTGCCAGCAGCCCCCTCCCGGACACCTACAATGAGCAGTTCTTC. Translation: CASSPLPDTYNEQFF.

The V and J genes are TRBV11-3 and TRBJ2-2; possibly TRBD2 for D (5 bases). V was shortened by 5 bases and J by 6 bases, with 7 bases between the two germline ends. Germline CDR1 and CDR2: SGHNT and YENEEA. The CDR3 spans 12 residues. The chain's CDR3 is CASSRGPGELFF. DNA for the CDR3: TGTGCCAGCAGCCGAGGGCCCGGGGAGCTGTTTTTT.

The chain carries TRBV1 and TRBJ1-2; the DNA was not compared with TRBD1, the D call given in the table. TRBV1 is described as a pseudogene. CDR3 length: 13 residues. CDR3 protein: CTSSFGQNYGYTF. The CDR3, as DNA: TGCACCAGCAGCTTTGGACAGAACTATGGCTACACCTTC.

The J gene is TRBJ2-1, the V gene TRBV9; 9 positions agree with TRBD1. CDR1 SGDLS and CDR2 YYNGEE come from the germline V gene. The CDR3 covers 14 residues. V was pared by 4 bases and J by 5 bases, with 4 bases of the junction left unmatched. Written as DNA, the CDR3 is TGTGCCAGCAGCACACGGACAGGGGACAATGAGCAGTTCTTC. It translates to CASSTRTGDNEQFF.

The chain combines TRBV7-8 with TRBJ2-7; either TRBD1 or TRBD2 may supply D (6 bases each). Trimming cost V 1 base and J 1 base, with 11 bases left between them. This CDR3 is 15 amino acids long. Germline loops: CDR1 SGHVS, CDR2 FQNEAQ. This CDR3 is CASSLEVGGSYEQYF. DNA of the CDR3: TGTGCCAGCAGCTTAGAGGTAGGGGGGTCCTACGAGCAGTACTTC. Full variable domain (outside the CDR3, taken from reference TRBV7-8 and TRBJ2-7): GAGVSQSPRYKVAKRGQDVALRCDPISGHVSLFWYQQALGQGPEFLTYFQNEAQLDKSGLPSDRFFAERPEGSVSTLKIQRTQQEDSAVYLCASSLEVGGSYEQYFGPGTRLTVT.

V gene TRBV19 combines with J gene TRBJ2-7; TRBD1 is a possible D gene (5 bases). The V and J ends lost 3 bases and 0 bases respectively, with 12 bases between them. This CDR3 spans 15 amino acids. Germline V gene data show CDR1 as LNHDA and CDR2 as SQIVND (reference sequence). The chain's CDR3 is CASSIGQGYSYEQYF. CDR3 sequence (DNA): TGTGCCAGTAGTATCGGGCAGGGTTACTCCTACGAGCAGTACTTC.

The chain links TRBV18 to TRBJ1-2; 9 bases line up with TRBD1. V lost 2 bases and J lost 8; bases outside the gene matches: 6. CDR1 and CDR2 (germline): KGHSH, LQKENI. CDR3 length: 14 amino acids. The CDR3 loop is CASSPGGQGTGYTF. The CDR3 DNA reads TGTGCCAGCTCACCAGGGGGACAGGGTACCGGCTACACCTTC.

The chain carries TRBV6-4 and TRBJ2-2; D call uncertain. This CDR3 spans 14 amino acids. Germline assignment: CDR1 MRHNA and CDR2 SNTAGT. The germline V and J ends were trimmed by 0 bases and 7 bases, with 9 bases remaining between them. CDR3 protein: CASSDSHGNGELFF. DNA of the CDR3: TGTGCCAGCAGTGACTCTCACGGCAACGGGGAGCTGTTTTTT.

The V and J genes are TRBV7-2 and TRBJ2-3; a weak D match, TRBD2 (6 bases). The ends were cut back, 5 bases at V and 2 bases at J, with 17 bases in the middle. This CDR3 has 16 residues. Germline V lookup: CDR1 SGHTA, CDR2 FQGNSA. The CDR3 sequence: CASSTHGTDLTDTQYF. The CDR3 nucleotides are TGTGCCAGCAGCACCCACGGGACTGATCTCACAGATACGCAGTATTTT.

The chain joins TRBV3-1 (or the pseudogene TRBV3-2) to TRBJ1-2; weak D call: TRBD1 (6 bases). The V end was cut by 4 bases, the J end by 5 bases, with 17 bases between. CDR1 is LGHDT, CDR2 YNNKEL, per germline (reference sequence). The CDR3 has 15 amino acids. The CDR3 DNA reads TGTGCCAGCAGCCTTGTCCTGGACAGTCCGTATGGCTACACCTTC. It translates to CASSLVLDSPYGYTF.

The chain joins TRBV5-1 to TRBJ1-1; D remains ambiguous. CDR3 size: 15 residues. Germline V gives CDR1 SGHRS, CDR2 YFSETQ. The V end lost 2 bases, the J end lost 5 bases, and 16 bases lay between the germline ends. CDR3 sequence (DNA): TGCGCCAGCAGCTTTGCAACGGCCGGGGTAACTGAAGCTTTCTTT. Translating it yields CASSFATAGVTEAFF.

V usage is TRBV10-3 and J usage is TRBJ1-2, with TRBD1 matching over 8 bases. CDR3 length: 17 residues. In germline, CDR1 is ENHRY, CDR2 SYGVKD. V lost 1 base, J lost 8 bases, and 15 bases stayed unmatched. The CDR3 DNA reads as TGTGCCATCAGTGAGTACCACGCTCTAGGGGACAGGCGGGGCTACACCTTC. It encodes CAISEYHALGDRRGYTF.

The chain combines TRBV27 with TRBJ1-6; TRBD1 agrees at 8 bases. Germline V lookup: CDR1 MNHEY, CDR2 SMNVEV (reference sequence). V lost 0 bases, J lost 4 bases, and 2 bases stayed unmatched. CDR3 length: 16 amino acids. CDR3 protein: CASSLSQGGYNSPLHF. CDR3 DNA: TGTGCCAGCAGTTTATCACAGGGGGGGTATAATTCACCCCTCCACTTT.

The V gene is TRBV5-1, the J gene TRBJ1-4, with D possibly matching TRBD1 (5 bases). CDR3 length equals 15 residues. Trimming cost V 0 bases and J 3 bases, with 9 bases left between them. Per germline, CDR1 SGHRS and CDR2 YFSETQ. The CDR3: CASSLEGLSNEKLFF. The CDR3 DNA is TGCGCCAGCAGCTTGGAGGGACTGTCTAATGAAAAACTGTTTTTT.

The rearrangement uses TRBV28 and TRBJ1-1; D is unresolved. Looked up from germline, CDR1 is MDHEN and CDR2 is SYDVKM. V lost 2 bases and J 7 bases, leaving 8 bases between the germline ends. This CDR3 spans 12 amino acids. The CDR3 reads CASSLRGYEAFF. The CDR3 region has the DNA TGTGCCAGCAGTTTACGGGGATATGAAGCTTTCTTT.

This chain uses TRBV4-3 with TRBJ2-1; TRBD2 agrees at 8 bases. The V segment lost 0 bases and the J segment 6 bases; nucleotides outside the gene matches: 4. The germline gives CDR1 LGHNA, CDR2 YSLEER. There are 15 residues in the CDR3. DNA for the CDR3: TGCGCCAGCAGCCAAGATCGTACTAGCGGCAATGAGCAGTTCTTC. It translates to CASSQDRTSGNEQFF.

The V gene is TRBV12-3 or TRBV12-4, the J gene TRBJ2-1; D unresolved. V shed 3 bases and J shed 0 bases, with 3 bases lying between them. CDR3 size: 13 residues. The CDR3: CASSFVSYNEQFF. CDR3 DNA sequence: TGTGCCAGCAGTTTTGTCTCCTACAATGAGCAGTTCTTC.

This clone was detected once. This chain joins TRBV5-4 and TRBJ2-5; TRBD2 might be the D (5 bases). The CDR3 spans 13 residues. Germline assignment: CDR1 SGHNT and CDR2 YYREEE (reference sequence). Trimming took off 5 bases at V and 7 bases at J, with 15 bases between the two ends. CDR3: CASRQSYGGTQYF. The CDR3 nucleotides read TGTGCCAGCAGACAGTCCTATGGAGGGACCCAGTACTTC.

The V gene is TRBV27, the J gene TRBJ2-3; D gene ambiguous. The CDR3 is made up of 16 amino acids. V was cut by 6 bases and J by 1 base, with 17 bases left in between. Germline V lookup: CDR1 MNHEY, CDR2 SMNVEV (reference sequence). The CDR3 sequence is CASSPYMDSGTDTQYF. CDR3 nucleotide sequence: TGTGCCAGCAGCCCCTATATGGATTCTGGCACAGATACGCAGTATTTT.

CDR3 sequence: CASSQRGVSTDTQYF. For the CDR3, the DNA is TGCGCCAGCAGCCAAAGGGGAGTAAGCACAGATACGCAGTATTTT. The rearrangement links TRBV4-3 to TRBJ2-3; the D call may be TRBD1 or TRBD2 (5 bases each). V was clipped by 2 bases and J by 0 bases, with 9 bases between them. The CDR3 length is 15 residues. From germline, CDR1 is LGHNA and CDR2 YSLEER.

V and J are TRBV5-1 and TRBJ2-2, with 7 bases lining up with TRBD1. This CDR3 region has 15 residues. V lost 2 bases to trimming and J lost 4 bases; unmatched junction nucleotides: 5. CDR1 is SGHRS and CDR2 is YFSETQ in the germline V gene. The CDR3 here is CASSFGDRVTGELFF. The CDR3 DNA sequence: TGCGCCAGCAGCTTCGGAGACAGGGTCACCGGGGAGCTGTTTTTT.

DNA of the CDR3: TGTGCCAGCGGGCTACAGTTGAATCAGCCCCAGCATTTT. It codes for CASGLQLNQPQHF. The chain recombines TRBV27 with TRBJ1-5; D not certain. The CDR3 sequence is 13 residues long. V was shortened by 8 bases and J by 4 bases, with 12 bases between the two germline ends. Germline CDR1 and CDR2: MNHEY and SMNVEV (reference sequence).